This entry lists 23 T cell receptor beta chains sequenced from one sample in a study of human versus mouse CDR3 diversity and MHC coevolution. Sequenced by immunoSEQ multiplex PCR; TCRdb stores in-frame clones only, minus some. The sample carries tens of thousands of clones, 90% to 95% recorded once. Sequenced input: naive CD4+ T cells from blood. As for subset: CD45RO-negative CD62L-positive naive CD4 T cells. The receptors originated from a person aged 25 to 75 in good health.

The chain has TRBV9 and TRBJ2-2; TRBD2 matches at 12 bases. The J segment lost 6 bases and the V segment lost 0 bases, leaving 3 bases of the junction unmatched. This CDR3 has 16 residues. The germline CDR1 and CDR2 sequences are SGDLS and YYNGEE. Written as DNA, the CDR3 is TGTGCCAGCAGCGTAGCTCCTAGCGGGGGGGCCGGGGAGCTGTTTTTT. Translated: CASSVAPSGGAGELFF.

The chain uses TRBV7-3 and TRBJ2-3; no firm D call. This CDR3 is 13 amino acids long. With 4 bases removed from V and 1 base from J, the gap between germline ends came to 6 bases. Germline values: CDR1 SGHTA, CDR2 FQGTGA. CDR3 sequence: CASSSPGTDTQYF. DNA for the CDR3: TGTGCCAGCAGCTCCCCGGGCACAGATACGCAGTATTTT.

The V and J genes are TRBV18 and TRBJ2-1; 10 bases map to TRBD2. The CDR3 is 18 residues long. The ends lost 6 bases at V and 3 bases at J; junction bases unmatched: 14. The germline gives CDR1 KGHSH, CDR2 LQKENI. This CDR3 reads CASSPTPLLAGLYNEQFF. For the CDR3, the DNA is TGTGCCAGCTCCCCGACCCCCCTACTAGCGGGACTCTACAATGAGCAGTTCTTC.

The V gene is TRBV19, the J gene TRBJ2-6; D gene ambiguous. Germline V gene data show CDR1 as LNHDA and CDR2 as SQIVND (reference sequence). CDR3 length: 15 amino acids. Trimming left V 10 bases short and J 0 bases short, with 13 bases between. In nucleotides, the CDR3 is TGTGCCACCTCCGGAGCCGTCTCTGGGGCCAACGTCCTGACTTTC. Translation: CATSGAVSGANVLTF.

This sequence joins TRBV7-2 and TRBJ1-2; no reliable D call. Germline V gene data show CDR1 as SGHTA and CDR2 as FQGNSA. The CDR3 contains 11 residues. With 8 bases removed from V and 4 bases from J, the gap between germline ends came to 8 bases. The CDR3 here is CASSPLYGYTF. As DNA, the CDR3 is TGTGCCAGCTCTCCCCTCTATGGCTACACCTTC.

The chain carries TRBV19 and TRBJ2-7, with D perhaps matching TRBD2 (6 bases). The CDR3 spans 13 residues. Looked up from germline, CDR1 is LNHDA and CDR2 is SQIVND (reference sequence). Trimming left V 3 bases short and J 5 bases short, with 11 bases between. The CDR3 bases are TGTGCCAGTAGTATTAGGGGAGGCGACGAGCAGTACTTC. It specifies CASSIRGGDEQYF. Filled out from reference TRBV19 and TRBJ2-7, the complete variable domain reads DGGITQSPKYLFRKEGQNVTLSCEQNLNHDAMYWYRQDPGQGLRLIYYSQIVNDFQKGDIAEGYSVSREKKESFPLTVTSAQKNPTAFYLCASSIRGGDEQYFGPGTRLTVT.

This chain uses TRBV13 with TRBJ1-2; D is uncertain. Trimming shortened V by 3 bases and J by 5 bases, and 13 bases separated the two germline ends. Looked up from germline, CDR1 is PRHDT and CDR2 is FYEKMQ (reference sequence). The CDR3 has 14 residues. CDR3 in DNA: TGTGCCAGCAGCTTGTATGGCTTCTCTTATGGCTACACCTTC. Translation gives CASSLYGFSYGYTF.

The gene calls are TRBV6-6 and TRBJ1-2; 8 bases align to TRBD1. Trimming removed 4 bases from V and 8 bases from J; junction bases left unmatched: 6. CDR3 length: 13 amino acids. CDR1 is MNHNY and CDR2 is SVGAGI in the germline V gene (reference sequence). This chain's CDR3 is CASSWGTGAGYTF. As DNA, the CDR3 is TGTGCCAGCAGTTGGGGGACAGGAGCCGGCTACACCTTC.

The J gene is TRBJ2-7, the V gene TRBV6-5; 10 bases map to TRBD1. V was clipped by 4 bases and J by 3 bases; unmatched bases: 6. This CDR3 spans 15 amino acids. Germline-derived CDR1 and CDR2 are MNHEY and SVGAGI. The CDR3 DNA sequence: TGTGCCAGCAGTTCCGCCGGGACAGGGGTCTACGAGCAGTACTTC. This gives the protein CASSSAGTGVYEQYF.

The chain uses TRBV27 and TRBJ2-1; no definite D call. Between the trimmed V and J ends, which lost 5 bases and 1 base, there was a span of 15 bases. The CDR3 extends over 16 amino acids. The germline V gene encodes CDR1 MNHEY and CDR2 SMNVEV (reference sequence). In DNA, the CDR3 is TGTGCCAGCAGTCCAGGAAGTTTGGCGTCCTACAATGAGCAGTTCTTC. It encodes CASSPGSLASYNEQFF.

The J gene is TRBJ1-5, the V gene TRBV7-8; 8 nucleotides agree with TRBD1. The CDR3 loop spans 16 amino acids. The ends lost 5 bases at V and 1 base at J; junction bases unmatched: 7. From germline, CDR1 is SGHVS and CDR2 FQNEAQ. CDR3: CASSPRTGLSNQPQHF. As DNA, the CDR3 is TGTGCCAGCAGCCCTAGGACAGGGTTGAGCAATCAGCCCCAGCATTTT.

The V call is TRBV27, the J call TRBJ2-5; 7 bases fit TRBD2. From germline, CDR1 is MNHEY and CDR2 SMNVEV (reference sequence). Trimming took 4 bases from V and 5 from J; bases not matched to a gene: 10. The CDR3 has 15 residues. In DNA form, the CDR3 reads TGTGCCAGCAGTTCTCGCTGGGGGGGAGGGGAGACCCAGTACTTC. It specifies CASSSRWGGGETQYF.

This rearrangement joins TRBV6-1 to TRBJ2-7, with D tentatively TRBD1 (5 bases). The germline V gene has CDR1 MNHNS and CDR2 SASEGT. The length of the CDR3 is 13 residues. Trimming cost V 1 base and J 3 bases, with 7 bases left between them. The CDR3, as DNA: TGTGCCAGCAGTGAAGAAGGGGTCTACGAGCAGTACTTC. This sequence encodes CASSEEGVYEQYF.

CDR3: CASSRVRGFTYNEQFF. CDR3 bases: TGTGCCAGCAGCCGGGTGAGGGGGTTCACCTACAATGAGCAGTTCTTC. V gene TRBV11-1 combines with J gene TRBJ2-1; D is possibly TRBD1 (6 bases). The CDR3 runs 16 residues. Trimming shortened V by 5 bases and J by 2 bases, and 16 bases separated the two germline ends. Per the germline V gene, CDR1 is SGHAT and CDR2 is FQDESV (reference sequence).

The CDR3: CASSLRRGGRDEQFF. CDR3 DNA: TGTGCCAGCAGCTTGAGGCGGGGGGGCCGGGATGAGCAGTTCTTC. J is TRBJ2-1 and V is TRBV5-4; 9 bases agree with TRBD2. CDR3 length equals 15 residues. J gave up 8 bases and V 1 base, and 7 bases lay outside the gene matches. Germline V gene lookup returns CDR1 SGHNT and CDR2 YYREEE (reference sequence).

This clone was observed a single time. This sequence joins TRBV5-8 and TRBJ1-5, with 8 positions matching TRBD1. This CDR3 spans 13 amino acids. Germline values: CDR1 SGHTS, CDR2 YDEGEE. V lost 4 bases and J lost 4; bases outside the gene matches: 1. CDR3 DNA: TGTGCCAGCAGCCGGGACAGGAATCAGCCCCAGCATTTT. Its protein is CASSRDRNQPQHF. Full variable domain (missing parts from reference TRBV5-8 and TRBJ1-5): EAGVTQSPTHLIKTRGQQATLRCSPISGHTSVYWYQQALGLGLQFLLWYDEGEERNRGNFPPRFSGRQFPNYSSELNVNALELEDSALYLCASSRDRNQPQHFGDGTRLSIL.

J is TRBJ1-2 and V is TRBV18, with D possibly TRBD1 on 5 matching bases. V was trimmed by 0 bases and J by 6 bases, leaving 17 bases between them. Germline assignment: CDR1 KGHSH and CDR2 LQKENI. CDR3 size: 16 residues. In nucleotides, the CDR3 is TGTGCCAGCTCACCACCCTTAGACAGCCGTGAGGATGGCTACACCTTC. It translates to CASSPPLDSREDGYTF.

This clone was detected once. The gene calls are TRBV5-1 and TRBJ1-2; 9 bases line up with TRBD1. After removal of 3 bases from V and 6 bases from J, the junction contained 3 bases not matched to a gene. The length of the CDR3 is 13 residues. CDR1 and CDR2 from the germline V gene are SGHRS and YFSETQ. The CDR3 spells CASSSRQGDGYTF. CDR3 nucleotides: TGCGCCAGCAGCTCTCGACAGGGGGATGGCTACACCTTC.

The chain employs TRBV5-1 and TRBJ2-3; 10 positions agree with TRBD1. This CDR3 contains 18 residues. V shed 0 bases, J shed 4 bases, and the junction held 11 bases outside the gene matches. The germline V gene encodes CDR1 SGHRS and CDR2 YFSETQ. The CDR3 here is CASSLGGSGTGVADTQYF. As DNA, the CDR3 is TGCGCCAGCAGCTTGGGTGGTTCCGGGACAGGGGTGGCAGATACGCAGTATTTT.

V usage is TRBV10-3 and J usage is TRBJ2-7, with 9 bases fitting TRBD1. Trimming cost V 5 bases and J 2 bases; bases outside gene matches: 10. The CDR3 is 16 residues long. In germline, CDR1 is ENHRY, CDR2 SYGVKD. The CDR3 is CAISQRSGTGTYEQYF. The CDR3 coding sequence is TGTGCCATCAGTCAACGATCCGGGACAGGGACCTACGAGCAGTACTTC.

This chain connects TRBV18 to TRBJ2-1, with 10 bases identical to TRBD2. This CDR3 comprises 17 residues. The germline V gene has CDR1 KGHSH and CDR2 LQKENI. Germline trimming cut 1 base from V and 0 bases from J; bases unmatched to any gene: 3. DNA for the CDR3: TGTGCCAGCTCACCACGTCAGCGGGGGGGCTCCTACAATGAGCAGTTCTTC. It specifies CASSPRQRGGSYNEQFF.

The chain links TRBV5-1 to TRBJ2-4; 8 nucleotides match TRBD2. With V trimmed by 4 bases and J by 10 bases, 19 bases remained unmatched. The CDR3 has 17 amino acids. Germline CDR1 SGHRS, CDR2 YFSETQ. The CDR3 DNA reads TGCGCCAGCAGCCAGCCTGAAGTCGGGGGGGCCGTTGGGATTCAGTACTTC. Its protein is CASSQPEVGGAVGIQYF.

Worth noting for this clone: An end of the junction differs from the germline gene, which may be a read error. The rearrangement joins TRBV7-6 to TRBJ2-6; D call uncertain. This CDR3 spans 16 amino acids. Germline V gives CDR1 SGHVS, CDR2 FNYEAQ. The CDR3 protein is CVSSPRSGTGANVLTF. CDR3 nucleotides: TGTGTCAGCAGCCCCCGTTCGGGTACTGGGGCCAACGTCCTGACTTTC.